This TCR beta chain originates from a study of T and B cells in COVID-19 patients. V lost 2 bases to trimming and J lost 10 bases, with 14 bases between them. Germline V CDR1 and CDR2: GTSNPN, SVGIG (reference sequence). The CDR3 totals 12 residues. BIOMED2 TRB-A/B primer pools were used in multiplex TRB PCR. TCRdb ran MiXCR on the multiplex PCR reads and lists one entry per CDR3 protein. The sample records around 5,200 distinct CDR3 sequences, 25% to 35% being singletons. TRB was amplified from about 250-500 ng of blood genomic DNA. By share, this clonotype counts as medium-sized. The chain is built from TRBV30 and TRBJ1-1, with D possibly being TRBD1 (6 bases). Sequenced input: blood. The receptor's source is a human donor with active COVID-19. In nucleotides, the CDR3 is TGTGCCTGGAGTTACACGGGCAGGGGAGCTTTCTTT. It yields the protein CAWSYTGRGAFF.